This T cell receptor beta chain was observed in a study of human T cells and chemical hapten exposure. Study context: There were weekly diphenylcyclopropenone doses to the scalp for patients throughout the roughly 25-week study. A mostly female patient group had alopecia areata, totalis or universalis.

Time point given: patch test 1, 2 weeks after DPC sensitization. Specified treatment: therapeutic diphenylcyclopropenone sensitization with weekly scalp DPC. CDR3 length: 16 amino acids. Deletions cut 3 bases from V and 3 bases from J, with 12 bases between. Germline V CDR1 and CDR2: KGHSH, LQKENI. In TCRdb, the RACE reads were re-called with MiXCR into one record per CDR3 protein. The sample holds 380,000 or so distinct CDR3 sequences, more than 4.5% seen once. Many counts were recorded for this clonotype. What it binds is unknown. Study outcomes and limitations: Among expanded TCRs, significantly more large CDR3 similarity clusters formed than among controls.

The receptor's source is a woman aged 50 to 60 with alopecia areata. Some clones in this sample may be carry-over from other donors' samples. Sequencing was performed on whole blood, taken in connection with sensitization to the hapten diphenylcyclopropenone (DPC). This rearrangement joins TRBV18 to TRBJ1-6; the D is unclear. The CDR3 DNA sequence: TGTGCCAGCTCACCGGAGAGACGGGGCTATAATTCACCCCTCCACTTT. This sequence encodes CASSPERRGYNSPLHF.